These 2 T cell receptor beta chains share one sample of origin, sequenced in a study of cytomegalovirus exposure and HLA in healthy donors. Vbeta (60) and Jbeta (13) primers were used in the PCR. Sequencing was performed with immunoSEQ multiplex PCR; in TCRdb, only in-frame clones are kept and a portion is missing. The profile shows 110,000 to 150,000 clones, 60% to 80% of them singletons. Sequencing was performed on PBMCs. These receptors were taken from a male donor in good health and CMV-seronegative.

This clone was seen only a few times. The chain joins TRBV19 to TRBJ2-3, with TRBD1 matching 7 bases. V lost 2 bases to trimming and J lost 10 bases; unmatched junction nucleotides: 6. Germline V gene lookup returns CDR1 LNHDA and CDR2 SQIVND (reference sequence). The CDR3 has 13 residues. CDR3 residues: CASSIPRQGSQYF. The CDR3, as DNA: TGTGCCAGTAGTATACCGCGACAGGGTTCGCAGTATTTT.

The genes are TRBV2 and TRBJ1-5, with TRBD1 matching 8 bases. The ends lost 8 bases at V and 0 bases at J; junction bases unmatched: 24. The length of the CDR3 is 21 residues. CDR1 and CDR2 (germline): SNHLY, FYNNEI. The CDR3 here is CASRSTPNPTRTGNSNQPQHF. The DNA for the CDR3 is TGTGCCAGCCGATCAACACCGAATCCCACACGGACAGGGAATAGCAATCAGCCCCAGCATTTT.